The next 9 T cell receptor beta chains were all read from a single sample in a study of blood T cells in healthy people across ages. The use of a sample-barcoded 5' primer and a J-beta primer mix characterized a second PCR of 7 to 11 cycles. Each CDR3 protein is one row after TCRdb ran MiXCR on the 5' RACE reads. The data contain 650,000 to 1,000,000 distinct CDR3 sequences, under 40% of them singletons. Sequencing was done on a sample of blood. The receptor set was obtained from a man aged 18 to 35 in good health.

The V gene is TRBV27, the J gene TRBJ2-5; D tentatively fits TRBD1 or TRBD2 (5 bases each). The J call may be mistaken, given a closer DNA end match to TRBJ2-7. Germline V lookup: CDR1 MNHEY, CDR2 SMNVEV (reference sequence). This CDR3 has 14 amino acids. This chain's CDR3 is CASSLGEPRGEQYF. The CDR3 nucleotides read TGTGCCAGCAGTTTAGGGGAACCGAGGGGCGAGCAGTACTTC.

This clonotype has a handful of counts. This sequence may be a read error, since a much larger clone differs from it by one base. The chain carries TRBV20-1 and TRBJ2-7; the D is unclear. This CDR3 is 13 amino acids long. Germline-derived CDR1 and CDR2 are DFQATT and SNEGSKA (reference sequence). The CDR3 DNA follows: TGCAGTGCTATCGACGGTCGCTCCTACGGGCAGTACTTC. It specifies CSAIDGRSYGQYF.

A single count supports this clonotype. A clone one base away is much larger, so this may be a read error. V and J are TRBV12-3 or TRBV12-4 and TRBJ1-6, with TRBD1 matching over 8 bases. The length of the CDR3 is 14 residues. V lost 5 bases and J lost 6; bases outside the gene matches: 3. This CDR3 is CASSRQGTNSPLHF. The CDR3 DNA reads TGTGCCAGCAGTAGACAGGGGACTAATTCACCCCTCCACTTT.

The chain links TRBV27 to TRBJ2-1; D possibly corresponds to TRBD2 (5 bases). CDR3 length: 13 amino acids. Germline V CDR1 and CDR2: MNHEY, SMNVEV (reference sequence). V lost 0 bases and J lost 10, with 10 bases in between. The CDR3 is CASSLSSGYEQFF. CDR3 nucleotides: TGTGCCAGCAGTTTATCCTCGGGGTACGAGCAGTTCTTC.

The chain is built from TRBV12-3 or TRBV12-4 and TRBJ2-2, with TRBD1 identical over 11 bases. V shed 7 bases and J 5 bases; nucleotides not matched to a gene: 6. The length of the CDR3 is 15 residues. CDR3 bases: TGTGCCAGCACCCGGACAGGGGGCGAAACCGGGGAGCTGTTTTTT. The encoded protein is CASTRTGGETGELFF.

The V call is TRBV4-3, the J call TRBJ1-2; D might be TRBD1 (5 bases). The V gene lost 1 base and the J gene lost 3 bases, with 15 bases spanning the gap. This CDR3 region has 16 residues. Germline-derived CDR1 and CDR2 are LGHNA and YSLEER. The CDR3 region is CASSQGLGGEHYGYTF. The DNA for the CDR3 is TGCGCCAGCAGCCAAGGACTTGGAGGGGAACACTATGGCTACACCTTC.

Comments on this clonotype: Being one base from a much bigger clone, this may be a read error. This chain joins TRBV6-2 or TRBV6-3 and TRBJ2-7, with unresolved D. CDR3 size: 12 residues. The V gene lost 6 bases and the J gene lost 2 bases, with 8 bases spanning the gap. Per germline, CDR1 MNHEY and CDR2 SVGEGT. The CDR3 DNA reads TGTGCCAGCAGATCACATACCTACGAGCAGTACTTC. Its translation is CASRSHTYEQYF.

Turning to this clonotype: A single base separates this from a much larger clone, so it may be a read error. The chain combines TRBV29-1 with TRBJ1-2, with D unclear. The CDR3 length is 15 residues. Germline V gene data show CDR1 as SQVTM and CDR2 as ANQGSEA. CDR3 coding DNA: TGCAGCATTGAAGATGGGAGCGGACTTAACTATGGCTACACCTTC. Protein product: CSIEDGSGLNYGYTF.

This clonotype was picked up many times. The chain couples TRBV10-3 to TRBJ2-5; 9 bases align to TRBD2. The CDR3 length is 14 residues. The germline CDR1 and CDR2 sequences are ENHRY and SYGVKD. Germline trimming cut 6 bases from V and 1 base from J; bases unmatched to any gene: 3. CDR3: CAIRGGLAQETQYF. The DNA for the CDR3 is TGTGCCATCAGGGGGGGACTAGCCCAAGAGACCCAGTACTTC.